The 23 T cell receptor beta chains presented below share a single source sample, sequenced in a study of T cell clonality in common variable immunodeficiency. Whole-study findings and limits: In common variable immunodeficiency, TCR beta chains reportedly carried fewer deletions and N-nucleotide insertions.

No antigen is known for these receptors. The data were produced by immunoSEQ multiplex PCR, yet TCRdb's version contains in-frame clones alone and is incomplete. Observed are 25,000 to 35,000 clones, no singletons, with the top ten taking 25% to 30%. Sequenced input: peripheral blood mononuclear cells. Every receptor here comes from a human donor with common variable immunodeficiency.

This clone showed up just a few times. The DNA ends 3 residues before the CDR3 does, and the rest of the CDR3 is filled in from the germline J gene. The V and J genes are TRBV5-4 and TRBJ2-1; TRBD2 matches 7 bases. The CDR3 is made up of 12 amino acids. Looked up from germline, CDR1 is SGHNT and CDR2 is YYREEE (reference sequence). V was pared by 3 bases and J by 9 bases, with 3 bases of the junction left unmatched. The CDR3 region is CASSSGTIEQFF. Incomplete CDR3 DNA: TGTGCCAGCAGCTCGGGGACTATTGAG.

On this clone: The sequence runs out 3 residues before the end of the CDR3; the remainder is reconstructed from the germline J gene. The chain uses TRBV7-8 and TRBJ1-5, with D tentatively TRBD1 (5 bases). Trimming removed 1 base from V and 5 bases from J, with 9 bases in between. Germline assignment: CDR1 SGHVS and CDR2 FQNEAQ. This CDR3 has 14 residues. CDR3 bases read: TGTGCCAGCAGCTTAGGACAGCAGCATCAGCCC. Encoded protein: CASSLGQQHQP. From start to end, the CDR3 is CASSLGQQHQPQHF.

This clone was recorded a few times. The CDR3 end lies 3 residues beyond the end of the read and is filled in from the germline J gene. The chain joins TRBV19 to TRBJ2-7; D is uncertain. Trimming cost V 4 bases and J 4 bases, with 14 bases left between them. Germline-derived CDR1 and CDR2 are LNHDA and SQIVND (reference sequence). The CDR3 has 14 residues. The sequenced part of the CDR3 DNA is TGTGCCAGTAGTAGAGATTTGAGGCCTTACGAG. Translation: CASSRDLRPYE. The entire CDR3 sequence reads CASSRDLRPYEQYF.

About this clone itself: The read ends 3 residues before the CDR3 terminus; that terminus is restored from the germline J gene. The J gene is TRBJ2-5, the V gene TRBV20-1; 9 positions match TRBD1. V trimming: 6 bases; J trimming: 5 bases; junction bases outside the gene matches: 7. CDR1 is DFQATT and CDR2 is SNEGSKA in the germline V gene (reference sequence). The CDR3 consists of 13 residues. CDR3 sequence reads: CSAKRTGDETQYF. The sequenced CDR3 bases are TGCAGTGCCAAGCGGACAGGGGACGAGACC.

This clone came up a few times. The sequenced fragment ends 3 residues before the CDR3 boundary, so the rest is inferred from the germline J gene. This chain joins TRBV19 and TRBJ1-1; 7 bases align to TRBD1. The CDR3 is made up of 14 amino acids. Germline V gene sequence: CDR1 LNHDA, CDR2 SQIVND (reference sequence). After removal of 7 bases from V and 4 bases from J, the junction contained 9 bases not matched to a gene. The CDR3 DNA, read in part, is TGTGCCAGTATCCCCCAGGGGGTCGGCACTGAA. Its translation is CASIPQGVGTE. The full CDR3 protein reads CASIPQGVGTEAFF. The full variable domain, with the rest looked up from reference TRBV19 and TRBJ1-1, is DGGITQSPKYLFRKEGQNVTLSCEQNLNHDAMYWYRQDPGQGLRLIYYSQIVNDFQKGDIAEGYSVSREKKESFPLTVTSAQKNPTAFYLCASIPQGVGTEAFFGQGTRLTVV.

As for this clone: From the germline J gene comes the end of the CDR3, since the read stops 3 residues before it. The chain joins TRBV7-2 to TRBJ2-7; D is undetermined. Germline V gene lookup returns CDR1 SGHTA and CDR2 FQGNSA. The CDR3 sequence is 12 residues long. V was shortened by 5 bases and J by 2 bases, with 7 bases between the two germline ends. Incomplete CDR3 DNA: TGTGCCAGCAGCGCTTCGGCCTACGAG. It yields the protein CASSASAYE. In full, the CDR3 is CASSASAYEQYF.

CDR3 region: CSSKAPSTDTQYF. The sequenced part of the CDR3 DNA is TGCAGTTCGAAGGCTCCTAGCACAGATACG. The chain uses TRBV20-1 and TRBJ2-3; D is unclear. The sequence runs out 3 residues before the end of the CDR3; the remainder is reconstructed from the germline J gene. The CDR3 runs 13 residues. V shed 8 bases and J shed 0 bases, with 12 bases lying between them. Germline CDR1 DFQATT, CDR2 SNEGSKA (reference sequence).

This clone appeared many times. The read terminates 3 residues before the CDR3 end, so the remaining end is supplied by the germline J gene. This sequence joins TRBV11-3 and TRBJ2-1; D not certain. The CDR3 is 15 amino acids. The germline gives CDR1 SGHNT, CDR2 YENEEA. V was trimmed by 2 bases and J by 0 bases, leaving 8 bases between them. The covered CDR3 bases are TGTGCCAGCAGCTTATATTCTAGCTCCTACAATGAG. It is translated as CASSLYSSSYNE. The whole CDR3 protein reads CASSLYSSSYNEQFF.

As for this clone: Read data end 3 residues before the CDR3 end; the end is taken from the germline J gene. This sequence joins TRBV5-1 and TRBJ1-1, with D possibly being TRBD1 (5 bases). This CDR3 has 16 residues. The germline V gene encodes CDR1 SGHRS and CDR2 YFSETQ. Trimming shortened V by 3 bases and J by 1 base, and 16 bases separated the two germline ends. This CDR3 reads CASSWGDQETNTEAFF. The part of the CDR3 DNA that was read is TGCGCCAGCAGCTGGGGGGATCAGGAGACGAACACTGAA. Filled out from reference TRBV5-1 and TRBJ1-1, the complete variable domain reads KAGVTQTPRYLIKTRGQQVTLSCSPISGHRSVSWYQQTPGQGLQFLFEYFSETQRNKGNFPGRFSGRQFSNSRSEMNVSTLELGDSALYLCASSWGDQETNTEAFFGQGTRLTVV.

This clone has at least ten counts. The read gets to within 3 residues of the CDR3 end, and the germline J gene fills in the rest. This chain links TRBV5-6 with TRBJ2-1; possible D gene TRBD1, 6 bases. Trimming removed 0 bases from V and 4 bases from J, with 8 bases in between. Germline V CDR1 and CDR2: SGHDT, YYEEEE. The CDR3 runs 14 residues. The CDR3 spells CASSLGGRYNEQFF. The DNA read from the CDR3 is TGTGCCAGCAGCTTGGGGGGGCGGTACAATGAG.

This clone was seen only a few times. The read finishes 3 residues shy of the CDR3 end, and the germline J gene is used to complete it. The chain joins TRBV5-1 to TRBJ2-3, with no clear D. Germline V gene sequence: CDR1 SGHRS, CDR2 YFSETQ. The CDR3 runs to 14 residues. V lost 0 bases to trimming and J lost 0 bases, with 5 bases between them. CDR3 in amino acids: CASSLARSTDTQYF. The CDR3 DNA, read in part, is TGCGCCAGCAGCTTGGCACGGAGCACAGATACG. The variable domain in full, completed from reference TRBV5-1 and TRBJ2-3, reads KAGVTQTPRYLIKTRGQQVTLSCSPISGHRSVSWYQQTPGQGLQFLFEYFSETQRNKGNFPGRFSGRQFSNSRSEMNVSTLELGDSALYLCASSLARSTDTQYFGPGTRLTVL.

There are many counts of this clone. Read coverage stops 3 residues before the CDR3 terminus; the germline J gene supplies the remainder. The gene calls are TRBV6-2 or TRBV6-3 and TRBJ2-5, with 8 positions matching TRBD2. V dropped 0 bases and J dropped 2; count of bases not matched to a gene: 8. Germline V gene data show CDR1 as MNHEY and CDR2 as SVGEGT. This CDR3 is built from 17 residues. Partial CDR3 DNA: TGTGCCAGCAGTTACTCGAAAAGCGGGGGATCTCAAGAGACC. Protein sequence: CASSYSKSGGSQET. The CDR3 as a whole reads CASSYSKSGGSQETQYF.

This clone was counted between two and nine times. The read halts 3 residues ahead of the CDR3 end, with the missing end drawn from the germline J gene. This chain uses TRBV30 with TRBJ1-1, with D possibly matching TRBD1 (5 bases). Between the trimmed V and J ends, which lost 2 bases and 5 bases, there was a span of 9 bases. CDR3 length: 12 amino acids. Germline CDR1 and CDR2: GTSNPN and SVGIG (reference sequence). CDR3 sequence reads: CAWSRGWTEAFF. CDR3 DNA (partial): TGTGCCTGGAGTAGGGGTTGGACTGAA.

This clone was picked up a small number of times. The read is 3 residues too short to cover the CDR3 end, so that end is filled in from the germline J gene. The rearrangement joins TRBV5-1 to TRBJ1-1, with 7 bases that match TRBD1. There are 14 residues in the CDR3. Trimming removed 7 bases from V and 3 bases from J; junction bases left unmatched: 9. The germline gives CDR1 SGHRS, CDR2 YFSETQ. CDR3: CASAPDRVDTEAFF. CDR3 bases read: TGCGCCAGCGCCCCAGACAGGGTAGACACTGAA.

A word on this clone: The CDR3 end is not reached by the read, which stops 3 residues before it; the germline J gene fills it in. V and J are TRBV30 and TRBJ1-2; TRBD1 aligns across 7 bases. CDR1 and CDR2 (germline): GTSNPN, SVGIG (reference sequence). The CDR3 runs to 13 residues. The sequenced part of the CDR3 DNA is TGTGCCTGTAACAGGGACAGCTCGGCAGGC. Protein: CACNRDSSAG. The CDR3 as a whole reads CACNRDSSAGYTF.

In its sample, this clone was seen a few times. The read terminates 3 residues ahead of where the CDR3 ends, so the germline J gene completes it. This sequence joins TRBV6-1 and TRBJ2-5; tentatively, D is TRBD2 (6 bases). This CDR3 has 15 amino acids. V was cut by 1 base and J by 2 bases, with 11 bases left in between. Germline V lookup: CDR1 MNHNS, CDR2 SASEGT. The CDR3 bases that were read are TGTGCCAGCAGTGAAGTCGGGGGTGCGCAAGAGACC. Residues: CASSEVGGAQET. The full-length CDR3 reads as CASSEVGGAQETQYF.

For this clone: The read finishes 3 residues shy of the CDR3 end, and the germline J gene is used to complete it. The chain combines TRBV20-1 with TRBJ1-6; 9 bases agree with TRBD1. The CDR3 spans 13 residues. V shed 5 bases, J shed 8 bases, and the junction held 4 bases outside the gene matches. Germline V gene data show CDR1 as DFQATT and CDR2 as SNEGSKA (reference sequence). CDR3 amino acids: CSAYTGGDSPLHF. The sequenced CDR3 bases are TGCAGTGCTTATACAGGGGGCGATTCACCC.

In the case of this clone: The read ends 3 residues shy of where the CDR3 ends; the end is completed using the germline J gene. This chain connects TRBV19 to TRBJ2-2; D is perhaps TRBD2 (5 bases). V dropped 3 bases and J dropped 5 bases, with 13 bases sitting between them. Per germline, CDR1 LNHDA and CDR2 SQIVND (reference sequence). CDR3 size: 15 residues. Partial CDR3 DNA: TGTGCCAGTAGTATCGGTCTCCCGGGGACCGGGGAG. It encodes CASSIGLPGTGE. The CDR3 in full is CASSIGLPGTGELFF.

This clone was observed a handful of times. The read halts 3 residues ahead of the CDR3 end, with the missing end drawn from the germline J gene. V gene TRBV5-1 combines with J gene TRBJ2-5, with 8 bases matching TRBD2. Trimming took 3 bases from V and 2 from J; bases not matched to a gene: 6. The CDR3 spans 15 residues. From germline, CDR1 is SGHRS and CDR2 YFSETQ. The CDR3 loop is CASSYSGTRQETQYF. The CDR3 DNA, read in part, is TGCGCCAGCAGCTACTCCGGGACTAGGCAAGAGACC.

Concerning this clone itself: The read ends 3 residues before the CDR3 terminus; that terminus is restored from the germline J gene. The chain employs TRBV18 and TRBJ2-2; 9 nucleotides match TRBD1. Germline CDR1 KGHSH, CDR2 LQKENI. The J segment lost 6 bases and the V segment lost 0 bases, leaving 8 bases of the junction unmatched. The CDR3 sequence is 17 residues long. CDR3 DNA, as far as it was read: TGTGCCAGCTCACCACCTGGACAGGGGAGAGTGGCCGGGGAG. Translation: CASSPPGQGRVAGE. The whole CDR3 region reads CASSPPGQGRVAGELFF. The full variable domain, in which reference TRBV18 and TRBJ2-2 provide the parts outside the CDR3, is NAGVMQNPRHLVRRRGQEARLRCSPMKGHSHVYWYRQLPEEGLKFMVYLQKENIIDESGMPKERFSAEFPKEGPSILRIQQVVRGDSAAYFCASSPPGQGRVAGELFFGEGSRLTVL.

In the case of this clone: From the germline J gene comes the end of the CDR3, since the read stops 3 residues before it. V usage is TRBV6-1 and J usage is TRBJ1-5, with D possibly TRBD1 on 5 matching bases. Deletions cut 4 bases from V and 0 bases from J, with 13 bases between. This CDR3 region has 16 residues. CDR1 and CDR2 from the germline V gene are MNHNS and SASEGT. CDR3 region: CASSAGTLLSNQPQHF. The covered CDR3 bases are TGTGCCAGCAGTGCCGGGACTCTTCTTAGCAATCAGCCC.

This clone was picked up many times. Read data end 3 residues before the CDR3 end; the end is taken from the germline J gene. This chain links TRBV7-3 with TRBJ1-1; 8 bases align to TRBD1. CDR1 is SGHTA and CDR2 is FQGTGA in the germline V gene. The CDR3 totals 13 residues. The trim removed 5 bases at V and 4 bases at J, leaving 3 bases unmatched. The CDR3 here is CASSGQGGTEAFF. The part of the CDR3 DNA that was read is TGTGCCAGCAGCGGACAGGGAGGCACTGAA.

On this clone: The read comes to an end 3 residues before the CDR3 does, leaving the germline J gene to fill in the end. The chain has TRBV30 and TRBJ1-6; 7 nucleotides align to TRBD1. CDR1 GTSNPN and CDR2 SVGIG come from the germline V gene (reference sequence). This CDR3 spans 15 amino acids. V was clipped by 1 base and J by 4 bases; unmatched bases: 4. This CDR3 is CAWSGAGQYNSPLHF. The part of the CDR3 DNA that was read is TGTGCCTGGAGTGGAGCGGGACAGTATAATTCACCC. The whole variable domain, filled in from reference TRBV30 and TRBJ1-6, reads SQTIHQWPATLVQPVGSPLSLECTVEGTSNPNLYWYRQAAGRGLQLLFYSVGIGQISSEVPQNLSASRPQDRQFILSSKKLLLSDSGFYLCAWSGAGQYNSPLHFGNGTRLTVT.